The rows below give T cell receptor beta chains drawn from one sample of a study of T cell changes during pregnancy in multiple sclerosis. Only in-frame clones appear in the TCRdb table, and some are missing; sequencing was by immunoSEQ multiplex PCR. The sample shows fewer than 75,000 clones, more than 85% of them seen only once. The specimen was peripheral blood, collected in the first trimester of pregnancy. The receptors were sampled from a female donor with multiple sclerosis, enrolled in a pregnancy study. Both conserved end residues are part of each CDR3. A D gene is named only where the DNA matches it firmly. Clone sizes are given selectively: once, few, many, or a class where the clone is expanded.

J gene	clone size	V gene	D gene	CDR3 protein	CDR3 DNA
TRBJ2-7	NA	TRBV5-1	TRBD1	CASSLDGQGFYEQYF	TGCGCCAGCAGCTTGGATGGACAGGGATTCTACGAGCAGTACTTC
TRBJ1-3	NA	TRBV30	TRBD1	CAWSGDSSGNTIYF	TGTGCCTGGAGTGGGGACAGCTCTGGAAACACCATATATTTT
TRBJ1-1	NA	TRBV5-1	TRBD1	CASSPRSGTGNTEAFF	TGCGCCAGCAGCCCCCGCTCCGGGACAGGGAACACTGAAGCTTTCTTT
TRBJ2-1	NA	TRBV15	TRBD2	CATSRESGGPGEQFF	TGTGCCACCAGCAGAGAATCGGGAGGGCCGGGAGAGCAGTTCTTC
TRBJ2-1	NA	TRBV13	TRBD2	CASKGLAGVDEQFF	TGTGCCAGTAAGGGACTAGCGGGGGTCGATGAGCAGTTCTTC
TRBJ1-1	NA	TRBV7-9	NA	CASSSGSGEAFF	TGTGCCAGCAGCTCAGGGTCCGGTGAAGCTTTCTTT
TRBJ2-7	NA	TRBV9	NA	CASSPKSSYEQYF	TGTGCCAGCAGCCCAAAGAGCTCCTACGAGCAGTACTTC
TRBJ2-1	NA	TRBV7-8	NA	CASSFDWSSYNEQFF	TGTGCCAGCAGCTTTGACTGGAGCTCCTACAATGAGCAGTTCTTC
TRBJ1-2	NA	TRBV2	NA	CASSGERLRGYTF	TGTGCCAGCAGTGGAGAAAGGTTGAGGGGCTACACCTTC
TRBJ2-1	NA	TRBV28	TRBD1	CASSLLETGGYNEQFF	TGTGCCAGCAGTTTATTGGAGACAGGGGGATACAATGAGCAGTTCTTC
TRBJ2-2	few	TRBV4-1	NA	CASSQDSGNTGELFF	TGCGCCAGCAGCCAAGATTCAGGGAACACCGGGGAGCTGTTTTTT
TRBJ1-5	once	TRBV19	NA	CASSIKGGGQPQHF	TGTGCCAGTAGTATAAAAGGGGGGGGTCAGCCCCAGCATTTT
TRBJ1-1	NA	TRBV6-5	TRBD1	CASRRTGAGNTEAFF	TGTGCCAGCAGGAGGACAGGGGCCGGGAACACTGAAGCTTTCTTT
TRBJ2-2	NA	TRBV7-3	NA	CASGPGRSTGELFF	TGTGCCAGCGGCCCGGGGAGGTCCACCGGGGAGCTGTTTTTT
TRBJ1-2	NA	TRBV6-1	NA	CASSEVPSNYGYTF	TGTGCCAGCAGTGAAGTCCCCAGTAACTATGGCTACACCTTC
TRBJ2-7	NA	TRBV27	NA	CASSLWGVSYEQYF	TGTGCCAGCAGTTTATGGGGGGTTTCCTACGAGCAGTACTTC
TRBJ1-2	NA	TRBV5-1	TRBD1	CASSWTGQAGYTF	TGCGCCAGCAGTTGGACGGGACAGGCTGGCTACACCTTC
TRBJ2-7	NA	TRBV6-5	NA	CASSYSFPQTYEQYF	TGTGCCAGCAGTTACTCCTTCCCCCAGACCTACGAGCAGTACTTC
TRBJ2-1	once	TRBV4-2	TRBD2	CASKYQTGLAGDNEQFF	TGTGCCAGCAAGTACCAGACCGGACTAGCGGGAGACAATGAGCAGTTCTTC
TRBJ2-7	NA	TRBV6-1	TRBD1	CASVRTGSHEQYF	TGTGCCAGCGTCCGGACAGGGTCCCACGAGCAGTACTTC
TRBJ2-5	NA	TRBV18	NA	CASSPNREETQYF	TGTGCCAGCTCACCAAACAGGGAAGAGACCCAGTACTTC
TRBJ2-7	NA	TRBV19	TRBD2	CASSSSSGGIYEQYF	TGTGCCAGTAGTAGTTCTAGCGGGGGGATCTACGAGCAGTACTTC
TRBJ1-4	NA	TRBV6-6	NA	CASSGDIGKLFF	TGTGCCAGCAGTGGGGACATCGGAAAACTGTTTTTT
TRBJ1-5	few	TRBV13	NA	CASSRSRVSNQPQHF	TGTGCCAGCAGCCGGTCGAGGGTTAGCAATCAGCCCCAGCATTTT
TRBJ1-4	NA	TRBV11-2	TRBD1	CASSAGQGLSF	TGTGCCAGCAGCGCGGGACAGGGGCTCTCTTTT
TRBJ1-4	NA	TRBV25-1	NA	CASSEYGQGREKLFF	TGTGCCAGCAGTGAATATGGGCAGGGGAGAGAAAAACTGTTTTTT
TRBJ2-5	NA	TRBV6-5	TRBD1	CASSYTGTGGETQYF	TGTGCCAGCAGTTATACCGGGACAGGGGGTGAGACCCAGTACTTC
TRBJ1-1	NA	TRBV28	TRBD1	CASTPPGQGITEAFF	TGTGCCAGCACCCCCCCGGGACAGGGGATAACTGAAGCTTTCTTT
TRBJ2-2	NA	TRBV30	NA	CAWEAAGRSMTGELFF	TGTGCCTGGGAAGCGGCGGGCAGGTCGATGACCGGGGAGCTGTTTTTT
TRBJ2-7	NA	TRBV5-1	TRBD2	CASSIGGTIPRDEQYF	TGCGCCAGCAGTATCGGCGGGACTATCCCCCGGGACGAGCAGTACTTC
TRBJ2-7	once	TRBV7-9	TRBD1	CASSLKGTGEYEQYF	TGTGCCAGCAGCTTAAAGGGAACAGGGGAGTACGAGCAGTACTTC
TRBJ1-1	NA	TRBV18	TRBD1	CASSGTGTNTEAFF	TGTGCCAGCTCAGGGACAGGGACGAACACTGAAGCTTTCTTT
TRBJ1-1	NA	TRBV5-1	TRBD1	CASSTDRSNTEAFF	TGCGCCAGCAGCACGGACAGGAGTAACACTGAAGCTTTCTTT
TRBJ2-7	NA	TRBV19	TRBD1	CASSLGQAFSYEQYF	TGTGCCAGTAGTCTGGGACAGGCATTTTCCTACGAGCAGTACTTC
TRBJ2-1	NA	TRBV7-3	NA	CASSLGPNTGNEQFF	TGTGCCAGCAGCTTGGGCCCCAACACGGGGAATGAGCAGTTCTTC
TRBJ2-7	NA	TRBV7-9	NA	CASSSRYSYEQYF	TGTGCCAGCAGCTCACGGTACTCCTACGAGCAGTACTTC
TRBJ1-5	once	TRBV2	TRBD1	CASRGDRAHQPQHF	TGTGCCAGCAGAGGGGACAGGGCCCATCAGCCCCAGCATTTT
TRBJ2-7	NA	TRBV25-1	NA	CASSEHREPYEQYF	TGTGCCAGCAGTGAACACAGGGAGCCCTACGAGCAGTACTTC
TRBJ1-1	NA	TRBV6-5	NA	CASSYATGNTEAFF	TGTGCCAGCAGTTACGCTACAGGGAACACTGAAGCTTTCTTT
TRBJ2-3	NA	TRBV13	TRBD1	CASSLEGAPSTDTQYF	TGTGCCAGCAGCTTAGAGGGGGCACCCAGCACAGATACGCAGTATTTT
TRBJ2-3	NA	TRBV30	TRBD2	CAWADAGTSGYTQYF	TGTGCCTGGGCTGACGCCGGGACTAGCGGTTATACGCAGTATTTT
TRBJ2-1	NA	TRBV19	TRBD1	CASSIQGTAPKNEQFF	TGTGCCAGTAGTATACAAGGGACAGCGCCCAAAAATGAGCAGTTCTTC
TRBJ2-2	NA	TRBV19	TRBD2	CATSDSGRAVGELFF	TGTGCCACCTCCGATAGCGGGAGGGCCGTCGGGGAGCTGTTTTTT
TRBJ2-7	NA	TRBV5-5	TRBD1	CASSWTGGEQYF	TGTGCCAGCAGCTGGACAGGCGGGGAGCAGTACTTC
TRBJ2-2	NA	TRBV6-4	TRBD1	CASSAQGASTGELFF	TGTGCCAGCAGTGCCCAGGGGGCATCCACCGGGGAGCTGTTTTTT